Here is one T cell receptor (beta chain) with its context. Per the germline V gene, CDR1 is GTSNPN and CDR2 is SVGIG (reference sequence). V shed 3 bases and J 0 bases; nucleotides not matched to a gene: 4. The CDR3 contains 14 residues. Per the original data handling: Reference gene primer amplification yielded estimated nucleated cell counts. The data were produced by immunoSEQ multiplex PCR, yet TCRdb's version contains in-frame clones alone and is incomplete. The DNA was the basis for D and trimming; V, J and clone size are from that table. The repertoire has about 67,000 clones, around 88% of them found once; the top ten carry 19%. This record comes from a study of blood T cell repertoires in COVID-19. In the study overall: Acute-phase and convalescent COVID-19 samples originated in the United States, Italy and Spain. PBMCs, B-cell-depleted T cells, or T cells were the source of the cDNA or gDNA that made up the material.

The source is a woman older than 75 with acute or convalescent COVID-19. What was sequenced was peripheral blood. The rearrangement links TRBV30 to TRBJ1-1; 7 bases align to TRBD1. The CDR3 reads CAWRGTVLNTEAFF. The CDR3 bases are TGTGCCTGGAGGGGGACAGTTTTGAACACTGAAGCTTTCTTT.